This is a list of T cell receptor beta chains from one sample in a study of blood T cell repertoires in COVID-19. The assay was immunoSEQ multiplex PCR, and TCRdb's table has in-frame clones only and misses some. The sample contains approximately 300,000 clones, about 85% of which appear only once. Sequencing input: PBMCs or T cells enriched from blood (not recorded which). These receptors came from a woman in her thirties who had recovered from COVID-19. CDR3s include the opening cysteine and the closing phenylalanine or tryptophan. The D gene is left open where the match is weak. Some rows have no size entry. The others give once, few or many, or a class for an expanded clone.

V: TRBV6-5
D: TRBD2
J: TRBJ2-7
size: NA
DNA: TGTGCCAGCAGTTTGTCTACTAGCGGGAGACTCTACGAGCAGTACTTC
CDR3: CASSLSTSGRLYEQYF

V: TRBV11-3
D: NA
J: TRBJ1-1
size: NA
DNA: TGTGCCAGCAGCGCAGAAACGGGATCTCGTAACACTGAAGCTTTCTTT
CDR3: CASSAETGSRNTEAFF

V: TRBV5-4
D: NA
J: TRBJ1-1
size: once
DNA: TGTGCCAGCAGCTTAGACAGGAGTGGGCTCCACACTGAAGCTTTCTTT
CDR3: CASSLDRSGLHTEAFF

V: TRBV2
D: TRBD1
J: TRBJ2-2
size: NA
DNA: TGTGCCAGCAGTGCGGACAGGGGGAACACCGGGGAGCTGTTTTTT
CDR3: CASSADRGNTGELFF

V: TRBV4-3
D: TRBD1
J: TRBJ1-2
size: once
DNA: TGCGCCAGCAGCCAAGGTGACAGGGCCAGTTATGGCTACACCTTC
CDR3: CASSQGDRASYGYTF

V: TRBV9
D: NA
J: TRBJ1-6
size: few
DNA: TGTGCCAGCAGCGACAGGGAATCACCCCTCCACTTT
CDR3: CASSDRESPLHF

V: TRBV30
D: NA
J: TRBJ1-1
size: NA
DNA: TGTGCCTGGAGTCCCAGGGGCAACACTGAAGCTTTCTTT
CDR3: CAWSPRGNTEAFF

V: TRBV25-1
D: NA
J: TRBJ2-3
size: NA
DNA: TGTGCCAGCAGTTCTACAGGGCCGGCGGGTACGCAGTATTTT
CDR3: CASSSTGPAGTQYF

V: TRBV7-2
D: NA
J: TRBJ2-2
size: NA
DNA: TGTGCCAGCAGCCCGACTAGTCGGGTCGGGGAGCTGTTTTTT
CDR3: CASSPTSRVGELFF

V: TRBV19
D: NA
J: TRBJ1-5
size: NA
DNA: TGTGCCAGTAGTCCCATGGGAGACGGATTAAATCAGCCCCAGCATTTT
CDR3: CASSPMGDGLNQPQHF

V: TRBV7-3
D: NA
J: TRBJ2-6
size: few
DNA: TGTGCCAGCAGCAAACAGAAGAGCTCTGGGGCCAACGTCCTGACTTTC
CDR3: CASSKQKSSGANVLTF

V: TRBV25-1
D: NA
J: TRBJ1-1
size: NA
DNA: TGTGCCAGCAGTGTACAGGGTCGCGGCACTGAAGCTTTCTTT
CDR3: CASSVQGRGTEAFF

V: TRBV9
D: NA
J: TRBJ1-1
size: once
DNA: TGTGCCAGCAGCGTAGGGAGGGGAGGAACTGAAGCTTTCTTT
CDR3: CASSVGRGGTEAFF

V: TRBV7-9
D: TRBD1
J: TRBJ1-5
size: once
DNA: TGTGCCAGCAGCTTAGGCCAGGGGGGATATCAGCCCCAGCATTTT
CDR3: CASSLGQGGYQPQHF

V: TRBV29-1
D: NA
J: TRBJ2-2
size: NA
DNA: TGCAGCGCCGGGAAAAGGTCGGACGGGGAGCTGTTTTTT
CDR3: CSAGKRSDGELFF

V: TRBV5-1
D: TRBD2
J: TRBJ2-2
size: NA
DNA: TGCGCCAGCAGTAAGGGACTACCGACCGGGGAGCTGTTTTTT
CDR3: CASSKGLPTGELFF

V: TRBV2
D: TRBD1
J: TRBJ2-1
size: NA
DNA: TGTGCCAGCAGTGGACAGGGAATTGGTAATGAGCAGTTCTTC
CDR3: CASSGQGIGNEQFF

V: TRBV6-9
D: TRBD1
J: TRBJ1-5
size: NA
DNA: TGTGCCAGCAGTGCATCGGCAGGGGGCCAACAATTAAATCAGCCCCAGCATTTT
CDR3: CASSASAGGQQLNQPQHF

V: TRBV18
D: NA
J: TRBJ1-4
size: NA
DNA: TGTGCCAGCTCACCACCGGGACACGTTAATGAAAAACTGTTTTTT
CDR3: CASSPPGHVNEKLFF

V: TRBV5-4
D: NA
J: TRBJ1-1
size: NA
DNA: TGTGCCAGCAGCCCCGAGGCCAAGAACACTGAAGCTTTCTTT
CDR3: CASSPEAKNTEAFF

V: TRBV13
D: TRBD2
J: TRBJ2-1
size: NA
DNA: TGTGCCAGCAGCTCCCACCCACCACTAGCGGGGGCCTACAATGAGCAGTTCTTC
CDR3: CASSSHPPLAGAYNEQFF

V: TRBV9
D: NA
J: TRBJ2-3
size: once
DNA: TGTGCCAGCAGCGTAGTAGGGGGGGCAGATACGCAGTATTTT
CDR3: CASSVVGGADTQYF

V: TRBV30
D: NA
J: TRBJ2-6
size: few
DNA: TGTGCCTGGACCGATGGAGCTGGGGCCAACGTCCTGACTTTC
CDR3: CAWTDGAGANVLTF

V: TRBV9
D: TRBD1
J: TRBJ2-7
size: few
DNA: TGTGCCAGCAGCGTAGTGGACAGGGCGGGTGAGCAGTACTTC
CDR3: CASSVVDRAGEQYF

V: TRBV2
D: TRBD1
J: TRBJ1-2
size: NA
DNA: TGTGCCAGCAGTGAGGACAGGTATGGCTACACCTTC
CDR3: CASSEDRYGYTF